This entry concerns a single T cell receptor (beta chain). This specimen belongs to a study of blood T cell repertoires in COVID-19. Here immunoSEQ multiplex PCR was the method, and the copy in TCRdb shows in-frame clones only, minus some. Among 150,000 to 200,000 clones listed, around 79% were seen once. Material: peripheral blood. The sequence was collected from a man between 45 and 60 years old who had recovered from COVID-19.

The DNA of the CDR3 is TGTGCCAGCAGGGACCGAGCGGGAGCATCTTACGAGCAGTACTTC. It yields the protein CASRDRAGASYEQYF. The chain joins TRBV6-5 to TRBJ2-7; 8 nucleotides align to TRBD2. Germline CDR1 is MNHEY and CDR2 is SVGAGI. The CDR3 runs to 15 residues. V lost 6 bases and J lost 4; bases outside the gene matches: 11.